This T cell receptor beta chain was captured in a study of graft-versus-host responses after intestinal transplantation. Libraries were prepared by immunoSEQ multiplex PCR; TCRdb keeps only in-frame clonotypes and omits some of them. The table has about 100,000 clones, 90% seen once; the top ten hold around 15%. CDR3 length: 19 amino acids. V shed 0 bases and J 2 bases; nucleotides not matched to a gene: 17. The germline CDR1 and CDR2 sequences are SGHRS and YFSETQ. Study-wide points: Peak circulating GvH clone levels tracked with early post-transplant HvG declines.

Regarding this clone: Its matching antigen is unknown.

The TCR comes from a human patient who received an intestinal transplant, so some T cells may come from the graft donor. This specimen consisted of PBMCs, obtained 450 to 460 days after intestinal transplant. The rearrangement links TRBV5-1 to TRBJ2-7; TRBD2 agrees at 7 bases. Here the CDR3 reads CASSLAVGGVGQRAYEQYF. CDR3 nucleotide sequence: TGCGCCAGCAGCTTGGCGGTTGGGGGGGTCGGGCAGAGAGCCTACGAGCAGTACTTC.